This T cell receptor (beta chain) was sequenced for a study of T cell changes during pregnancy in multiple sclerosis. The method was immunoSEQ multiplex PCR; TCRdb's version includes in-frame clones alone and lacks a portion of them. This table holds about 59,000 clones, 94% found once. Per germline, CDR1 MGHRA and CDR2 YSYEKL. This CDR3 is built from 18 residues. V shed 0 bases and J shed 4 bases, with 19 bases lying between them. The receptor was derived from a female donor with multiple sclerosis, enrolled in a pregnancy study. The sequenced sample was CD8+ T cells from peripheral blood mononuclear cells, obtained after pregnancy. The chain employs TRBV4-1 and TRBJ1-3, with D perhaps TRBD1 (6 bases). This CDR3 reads CASSQERMGGGFGNTIYF. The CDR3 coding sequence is TGCGCCAGCAGCCAAGAAAGGATGGGTGGGGGCTTCGGAAACACCATATATTTT.